This passage covers 21 T cell receptor beta chains from one sample sequenced in a study of early T cells in non-severe SARS-CoV-2 infection. Each CDR3 protein is one row after TCRdb ran MiXCR on the 5' RACE reads. The sample lists about 97,000 distinct CDR3 sequences, around 13% seen once, with 6% to 7.5% in the top ten. What was sequenced was whole blood. The receptor source for this set is an adult who was a healthcare worker with PCR-confirmed SARS-CoV-2 infection or an uninfected control (not recorded which).

Ten or more counts support this clonotype. The genes are TRBV29-1 and TRBJ2-1; the D gene could be TRBD1 or TRBD2 (7 bases each). There are 13 residues in the CDR3. Between the trimmed V and J ends, which lost 3 bases and 6 bases, there was a span of 12 bases. CDR1 SQVTM and CDR2 ANQGSEA come from the germline V gene. The CDR3 sequence is CSVETGRANEQFF. The CDR3, as DNA: TGCAGCGTTGAGACAGGGAGGGCCAATGAGCAGTTCTTC.

This clonotype has just a few counts. The chain carries TRBV6-2 or TRBV6-3 and TRBJ1-1; the D gene is possibly TRBD1 (6 bases). CDR1 is MNHEY, CDR2 SVGEGT, per germline. This CDR3 is 15 amino acids long. The V end lost 6 bases, the J end lost 5 bases, and 19 bases lay between the germline ends. DNA for the CDR3: TGTGCCAGCAGCCTACAGGGATCAGTAGGGACTGAAGCTTTCTTT. Encoded protein: CASSLQGSVGTEAFF.

This clonotype was seen a handful of times. This chain links TRBV14 with TRBJ1-3; TRBD1 might be the D (6 bases). The CDR3 has 15 residues. V lost 5 bases to trimming and J lost 4 bases, with 15 bases between them. The V gene's germline CDR1 is SGHDN and CDR2 FVKESK. The CDR3 DNA follows: TGTGCCAGCAGCGAAACGGGGGCAAGAGGAAACACCATATATTTT. Protein product: CASSETGARGNTIYF.

In this sample, this clonotype turned up many times. The rearrangement uses TRBV9 and TRBJ1-5; D ambiguous. The CDR3 totals 13 residues. Trimming left V 4 bases short and J 0 bases short, with 5 bases between. Per germline, CDR1 SGDLS and CDR2 YYNGEE. The CDR3 loop is CASSKYSNQPQHF. The CDR3 DNA reads as TGTGCCAGCAGCAAATATAGCAATCAGCCCCAGCATTTT. Complete variable domain (other parts from reference TRBV9 and TRBJ1-5): DSGVTQTPKHLITATGQRVTLRCSPRSGDLSVYWYQQSLDQGLQFLIQYYNGEERAKGNILERFSAQQFPDLHSELNLSSLELGDSALYFCASSKYSNQPQHFGDGTRLSIL.

This clonotype came up many times. The gene calls are TRBV19 and TRBJ2-7; D remains unclear. V was pared by 1 base and J by 11 bases, with 9 bases between. CDR1 is LNHDA, CDR2 SQIVND, per germline (reference sequence). The CDR3 runs 11 residues. The CDR3 sequence is CASSIVVGEYF. In DNA form, the CDR3 reads TGTGCCAGTAGTATAGTGGTGGGCGAGTACTTC.

There are a few counts of this clonotype. V and J are TRBV5-4 and TRBJ2-7, with D perhaps assigned TRBD1 or TRBD2 (5 bases each). The CDR3 has 14 amino acids. V gave up 4 bases and J gave up 2 bases, with 13 bases separating them. The V gene's germline CDR1 is SGHNT and CDR2 YYREEE (reference sequence). CDR3 amino acids: CASSLGPPPYEQYF. Written as DNA, the CDR3 is TGTGCCAGCAGCCTGGGACCGCCCCCCTACGAGCAGTACTTC.

The table lists this clonotype with a few counts. The chain employs TRBV6-1 and TRBJ1-2; 9 nucleotides align to TRBD1. The CDR3 spans 16 residues. Germline lookup yields CDR1 MNHNS and CDR2 SASEGT. V was clipped by 7 bases and J by 2 bases; unmatched bases: 11. The CDR3 region is CASTPRDRVYNYGYTF. The CDR3 nucleotides are TGTGCCAGCACCCCCCGGGACAGGGTTTACAACTATGGCTACACCTTC.

Ten or more counts support this clonotype. The V gene is TRBV7-2, the J gene TRBJ1-4; D unclear. This CDR3 comprises 14 residues. Germline loops: CDR1 SGHTA, CDR2 FQGNSA. Trimming stripped 2 bases from V and 8 bases from J, with 12 bases between. CDR3 nucleotide sequence: TGTGCCAGCAGCTTAAGTATCACTTCAGAAAAACTGTTTTTT. This encodes CASSLSITSEKLFF.

This clonotype was counted many times. V is TRBV12-3 or TRBV12-4 and J is TRBJ1-2; possible D gene TRBD1, 5 bases. The CDR3 sequence is 13 residues long. Trimming shortened V by 4 bases and J by 4 bases, and 10 bases separated the two germline ends. The CDR3 DNA follows: TGTGCCAGCAGTTCTGCGGGGGGCTATGGCTACACCTTC. Protein sequence: CASSSAGGYGYTF.

This clonotype was seen a handful of times. The chain employs TRBV18 and TRBJ2-5, with TRBD2 matching 9 bases. The germline V gene has CDR1 KGHSH and CDR2 LQKENI. Losses at the gene ends were 4 bases for V and 2 bases for J; bases not matched to a gene: 8. The CDR3 is 16 residues long. CDR3: CASSLGLARTQETQYF. In DNA form, the CDR3 reads TGTGCCAGCTCACTCGGACTAGCGAGGACTCAAGAGACCCAGTACTTC.

The chain employs TRBV29-1 and TRBJ1-6; D possibly corresponds to TRBD1 (6 bases). V was shortened by 6 bases and J by 6 bases, with 12 bases between the two germline ends. Germline V gene data show CDR1 as SQVTM and CDR2 as ANQGSEA. This CDR3 is built from 13 residues. CDR3 region: CSVYVGANSPLHF. The CDR3 region has the DNA TGCAGCGTCTACGTGGGGGCTAATTCACCCCTCCACTTT.

This clonotype was observed a handful of times. This chain joins TRBV10-2 and TRBJ2-1, with 13 bases that match TRBD2. The germline CDR1 and CDR2 sequences are WSHSY and SAAADI. V shed 3 bases and J 6 bases; nucleotides not matched to a gene: 8. The CDR3 runs to 17 residues. CDR3 coding DNA: TGCGCCAGCAGTGATGACCCGGGACTAGCGGGACCCAATGAGCAGTTCTTC. Residues: CASSDDPGLAGPNEQFF.

The chain has TRBV7-2 and TRBJ2-7, with D possibly matching TRBD2 (6 bases). Germline assignment: CDR1 SGHTA and CDR2 FQGNSA. The V gene lost 5 bases and the J gene lost 3 bases, with 14 bases spanning the gap. This CDR3 has 14 residues. This chain's CDR3 is CASSPFSGYYEQYF. DNA of the CDR3: TGTGCCAGCAGCCCTTTTAGCGGTTACTACGAGCAGTACTTC. Full variable domain (outside the CDR3, taken from reference TRBV7-2 and TRBJ2-7): GAGVSQSPSNKVTEKGKDVELRCDPISGHTALYWYRQSLGQGLEFLIYFQGNSAPDKSGLPSDRFSAERTGGSVSTLTIQRTQQEDSAVYLCASSPFSGYYEQYFGPGTRLTVT.

This chain uses TRBV6-2 or TRBV6-3 with TRBJ2-7; TRBD2 is a possible D gene (5 bases). Looked up from germline, CDR1 is MNHEY and CDR2 is SVGEGT. The CDR3 runs 12 residues. Trimming stripped 6 bases from V and 7 bases from J, with 13 bases between. CDR3 protein: CASRWIAGEQYF. The CDR3 bases are TGTGCCAGCAGATGGATTGCGGGTGAGCAGTACTTC.

This clonotype showed up many times. V usage is TRBV28 and J usage is TRBJ2-5; no clear D. Germline lookup yields CDR1 MDHEN and CDR2 SYDVKM. This CDR3 region has 12 residues. The V end was cut by 5 bases, the J end by 5 bases, with 9 bases between. The CDR3 loop reads CASSGGRETQYF. CDR3 coding DNA: TGTGCCAGCAGTGGTGGACGGGAGACCCAGTACTTC.

This clonotype has more than one count but fewer than ten. CDR3 protein: CASRQIYEQYF. The DNA of the CDR3 is TGTGCCAGCAGACAAATCTACGAGCAGTACTTC. The chain carries TRBV28 and TRBJ2-7; D is ambiguous. The CDR3 is 11 residues long. The V end was cut by 6 bases, the J end by 3 bases, with 6 bases between. Germline V CDR1 and CDR2: MDHEN, SYDVKM. Filled out from reference TRBV28 and TRBJ2-7, the complete variable domain reads DVKVTQSSRYLVKRTGEKVFLECVQDMDHENMFWYRQDPGLGLRLIYFSYDVKMKEKGDIPEGYSVSREKKERFSLILESASTNQTSMYLCASRQIYEQYFGPGTRLTVT.

This clonotype was found many times. The chain carries TRBV9 and TRBJ1-6; no clear D gene. The V gene's germline CDR1 is SGDLS and CDR2 YYNGEE. This CDR3 has 14 amino acids. Between the trimmed V and J ends, which lost 2 bases and 7 bases, there was a span of 10 bases. DNA for the CDR3: TGTGCCAGCAGCGTTGAACAGACCAATTCACCCCTCCACTTT. This translates into CASSVEQTNSPLHF.

J is TRBJ2-2 and V is TRBV7-9; 7 nucleotides match TRBD2. Per germline, CDR1 SEHNR and CDR2 FQNEAQ (reference sequence). V dropped 4 bases and J dropped 6; count of bases not matched to a gene: 14. This CDR3 has 17 residues. The DNA for the CDR3 is TGTGCCAGCAGCTACCCTTTGAAGCGGGATTATCCCGGGGAGCTGTTTTTT. This codes for CASSYPLKRDYPGELFF.

V and J are TRBV4-3 and TRBJ2-3; 8 bases agree with TRBD2. The CDR3 loop spans 15 amino acids. Germline V gives CDR1 LGHNA, CDR2 YSLEER. With 0 bases clipped from V and 5 bases from J, the junction kept 4 bases outside the gene matches. DNA for the CDR3: TGCGCCAGCAGCCAAGAAGAGACTAGCGTAGATACGCAGTATTTT. Protein sequence: CASSQEETSVDTQYF.

This clonotype showed up many times. The chain combines TRBV5-1 with TRBJ2-5; 9 bases match TRBD2. There are 15 residues in the CDR3. V lost 2 bases and J lost 3; bases outside the gene matches: 5. Germline assignment: CDR1 SGHRS and CDR2 YFSETQ. CDR3 in amino acids: CASSLLAGVEETQYF. CDR3 nucleotides: TGCGCCAGCAGCTTACTAGCGGGTGTAGAAGAGACCCAGTACTTC.

This clonotype was picked up many times. This chain connects TRBV7-8 to TRBJ1-5; no clear D gene. CDR3 length: 15 amino acids. Per the germline V gene, CDR1 is SGHVS and CDR2 is FQNEAQ. V was clipped by 2 bases and J by 0 bases, with 8 bases between them. CDR3 in DNA: TGTGCCAGCAGCTTACAGCCTTATAGCAATCAGCCCCAGCATTTT. It encodes CASSLQPYSNQPQHF.